Presented here are 6 T cell receptor beta chains from one specimen sequenced in a study of blood T cell repertoires in COVID-19. Generated by immunoSEQ multiplex PCR, the TCRdb table keeps only in-frame clones and is missing some. This table has about 40,000 clones, approximately 81% appearing once. The sample was peripheral blood. These TCRs come from a man aged 80 or over with active or convalescent COVID-19.

This clone was found a few times. V usage is TRBV6-4 and J usage is TRBJ2-7, with D possibly matching TRBD1 (6 bases). The germline gives CDR1 MRHNA, CDR2 SNTAGT. The length of the CDR3 is 19 residues. The germline V and J ends were trimmed by 0 bases and 0 bases, with 21 bases remaining between them. The CDR3: CASSDSRELGHSASYEQYF. The CDR3 DNA follows: TGTGCCAGCAGTGACTCGAGAGAACTGGGACACTCGGCCTCCTACGAGCAGTACTTC.

This chain uses TRBV4-2 with TRBJ2-1; a possible D gene is TRBD2 (6 bases). This CDR3 region has 13 residues. Germline CDR1 LGHNA, CDR2 YNFKEQ. V dropped 1 base and J dropped 5 bases, with 6 bases sitting between them. CDR3 region: CASSQGGDNEQFF. DNA for the CDR3: TGTGCCAGCAGCCAAGGCGGGGACAATGAGCAGTTCTTC.

The gene calls are TRBV2 and TRBJ1-5; 8 bases align to TRBD1. The CDR3 runs to 14 residues. Trimming took 8 bases from V and 2 from J; bases not matched to a gene: 5. Looked up from germline, CDR1 is SNHLY and CDR2 is FYNNEI. The CDR3 spells CASQGARGNQPQHF. CDR3 in DNA: TGTGCCAGCCAGGGGGCGAGGGGCAATCAGCCCCAGCATTTT.

J is TRBJ2-1 and V is TRBV2; TRBD2 might be the D (6 bases). Trimming removed 7 bases from V and 7 bases from J, with 20 bases in between. Germline CDR1 and CDR2: SNHLY and FYNNEI. This CDR3 is built from 15 residues. DNA of the CDR3: TGTGCCAGCATCCCTTACGGGAGCTTAGGGAATGAGCAGTTCTTC. This gives the protein CASIPYGSLGNEQFF.

The rearrangement links TRBV24-1 to TRBJ2-2; 7 bases align to TRBD1. V dropped 3 bases and J dropped 3; count of bases not matched to a gene: 21. Germline values: CDR1 KGHDR, CDR2 SFDVKD. The CDR3 loop spans 21 amino acids. CDR3: CATSDIPKGFEGAFDTGELFF. Here the CDR3 DNA reads TGTGCCACCAGTGATATACCGAAAGGCTTTGAGGGGGCCTTCGACACCGGGGAGCTGTTTTTT.

The rearrangement links TRBV6-6 to TRBJ2-5; 8 nucleotides match TRBD1. The length of the CDR3 is 17 residues. The germline CDR1 and CDR2 sequences are MNHNY and SVGAGI (reference sequence). J lost 4 bases, V lost 5 bases, and 15 bases had no gene match. Here the CDR3 reads CASSPWTGTILGETQYF. CDR3 sequence (DNA): TGTGCCAGCAGTCCGTGGACAGGGACCATTTTGGGAGAGACCCAGTACTTC.